This T cell receptor beta chain was observed in a study of beta chain features in type 1 diabetes. General study results and limits: When VDJ junctions were examined, type 1 diabetes patients showed fewer insertions and more deletions. Among patients with Type 1 diabetes, TCRB CDR3s were moderately but significantly shorter in every one of the four CD4+ subsets.

From germline, CDR1 is LNHNV and CDR2 YYDKDF (reference sequence). Trimming took off 1 base at V and 0 bases at J, with 11 bases between the two ends. The CDR3 is made up of 16 amino acids. The authors reverse transcribed all of the isolated RNA, so sequencing captured expressed TCRB transcripts. Method: immunoSEQ multiplex PCR; TCRdb's copy keeps in-frame clones and lacks some. The sample records under 300,000 clones, approximately 11% being singletons. Points on this clone: Its antigen remains unknown.

The sample taken for sequencing was naive CD4+ T cells from blood. This chain connects TRBV15 to TRBJ2-3; D remains ambiguous. The source of this sequence is a man aged 25-45 years with type 1 diabetes. CDR3 nucleotide sequence: TGTGCCACCAGCAGAGGTCTCGAGTTGAGCACAGATACGCAGTATTTT. Protein: CATSRGLELSTDTQYF.